This T cell receptor beta chain stems from a study of blood T cell repertoires in COVID-19. Study at large: T cells, B-cell-depleted T cells, or PBMCs supplied cDNA or gDNA.

Assay: immunoSEQ multiplex PCR; the TCRdb copy retains only in-frame clones and omits some. The sample shows 150,000 to 200,000 clones, 80% to 90% of them seen only once. The study recruited people aged roughly 18 to 95 years across about two dozen US areas. Which cohort a participant joined came from the clinical history participants gave. The CDR3 length is 12 residues. The ends were cut back, 8 bases at V and 3 bases at J, with 10 bases in the middle. Germline assignment: CDR1 SEHNR and CDR2 FQNEAQ (reference sequence). This receptor was taken from a woman in her late teens or twenties who had recovered from COVID-19. V and J are TRBV7-9 and TRBJ1-1; D is unclear. The sequenced material came from PBMCs or T cells enriched from blood (not recorded which). In DNA form, the CDR3 reads TGTGCCAGCGGCGTAGGGCACACTGAAGCTTTCTTT. The encoded protein is CASGVGHTEAFF.